Given below is one T cell receptor beta chain in context. The antigen is not known. The data derive from a study of CD8 T cells in Susac syndrome. RNA was extracted with the RNeasy kit, and a quantity of roughly 0.5 to 1 ug was reverse transcribed using random hexamers. The method of amplification for TCR beta CDR3 was immunoSEQ multiplex PCR, covering 54 Vbeta and 13 Jbeta. TCRdb re-called the immunoSEQ multiplex PCR reads with MiXCR, one entry per CDR3 protein. This sample has hundreds of thousands of distinct CDR3 sequences, with more than 80% found just once. Germline CDR1 reads LGHDT; CDR2 reads YNNKEL (reference sequence). This CDR3 has 15 amino acids. The V end was cut by 0 bases, the J end by 2 bases, with 11 bases between. TCR beta sequencing was performed on blood CD8+ and CD4+ T cells. The TEMRA cells underwent FACS enrichment, while the CD8+ and CD4+ T cells underwent negative isolation.

General study points: In its TCR sequencing and HLA analysis, the study acknowledged that the number of individuals was relatively small.

The TCR originated in a human donor with multiple sclerosis. The rearrangement uses TRBV3-1 and TRBJ2-7; possibly TRBD1 for D (5 bases). Sample: CD8+ T cells from PBMCs. DNA of the CDR3: TGTGCCAGCAGCCAAGATATGGGGCAGACCTACGAGCAGTACTTC. It specifies CASSQDMGQTYEQYF.